This is a list of T cell receptor beta chains from one sample in a study of control samples from healthy donors and cancer patients. Assay used: immunoSEQ multiplex PCR; TCRdb lists only in-frame clones, some missing. The data show about 190,000 clones, with around 93% seen just once and over 1.5% held by the top ten. Material for sequencing was blood. The receptors derive from a man aged 30 to 39 in good health. The CDR3 runs from the conserved cysteine through the conserved F or W. A D gene is named only where the DNA matches it firmly. Only part of the rows carry a size: once, few, many, or a class if the clone is expanded.

clone_size d_call j_call v_call cdr3_aa cdr3_nt
. . TRBJ2-7 TRBV11-2 CASSLVGGNPYEQYF TGTGCCAGCAGCTTAGTGGGCGGGAACCCCTACGAGCAGTACTTC
. TRBD1 TRBJ1-4 TRBV27 CASSLLGTGEHEKLFF TGTGCCAGCAGTTTACTGGGGACAGGGGAACATGAAAAACTGTTTTTT
. . TRBJ1-5 TRBV19 CASSIVENNQPQHF TGTGCCAGTAGTATAGTAGAAAACAATCAGCCCCAGCATTTT
. . TRBJ1-6 TRBV11-2 CASSLGGGGVGSPLHF TGTGCCAGCAGCTTAGGGGGAGGTGGGGTCGGCTCACCCCTCCACTTT
. TRBD1 TRBJ2-1 TRBV19 CASSIVDRVRNEQFF TGTGCCAGTAGTATAGTGGACAGGGTAAGGAATGAGCAGTTCTTC
. . TRBJ1-2 TRBV7-9 CASSLGKEGDGYTF TGTGCCAGCAGCTTAGGCAAGGAAGGGGATGGCTACACCTTC
. . TRBJ2-6 TRBV5-8 CASSLSGHGANVLTF TGTGCCAGCAGCTTGTCAGGACACGGGGCCAACGTCCTGACTTTC
. TRBD1 TRBJ1-4 TRBV19 CASSISARGTDEKLFF TGTGCCAGTAGTATTTCGGCCAGGGGGACAGATGAAAAACTGTTTTTT
. . TRBJ1-1 TRBV10-3 CAISEKGLMNTEAFF TGTGCCATCAGTGAGAAGGGACTTATGAACACTGAAGCTTTCTTT
. TRBD1 TRBJ1-5 TRBV3-1/TRBV3-2 CASSQANQGGGQPQHF TGTGCCAGCAGCCAAGCGAATCAGGGGGGTGGTCAGCCCCAGCATTTT
. TRBD2 TRBJ2-7 TRBV14 CASSQDLGGSEQYF TGTGCCAGCAGCCAAGATCTGGGAGGGTCCGAGCAGTACTTC
. . TRBJ1-1 TRBV13 CASSKRSLGTEAFF TGTGCCAGCAGCAAAAGGAGTTTGGGCACTGAAGCTTTCTTT
. . TRBJ1-5 TRBV5-1 CASSSGLSNQPQHF TGCGCCAGCAGCTCAGGGCTGAGCAATCAGCCCCAGCATTTT
few TRBD1 TRBJ1-5 TRBV3-1/TRBV3-2 CASSQHGQGNSNQPQHF TGTGCCAGCAGCCAACATGGACAGGGCAATAGCAATCAGCCCCAGCATTTT
. TRBD2 TRBJ2-1 TRBV5-5 CASSPYSGGINEQFF TGTGCCAGCAGCCCGTATAGCGGGGGGATCAATGAGCAGTTCTTC
once TRBD1 TRBJ2-7 TRBV7-8 CASSKDRGPYEQYF TGTGCCAGCAGCAAGGACAGGGGGCCCTACGAGCAGTACTTC
. . TRBJ2-1 TRBV7-9 CASSLAGAGAYNEQFF TGTGCCAGCAGCTTAGCGGGGGCAGGGGCCTACAATGAGCAGTTCTTC
few . TRBJ2-7 TRBV11-2 CASSLGRRRIYEQYF TGTGCCAGCAGCTTGGGTCGGCGGCGGATATACGAGCAGTACTTC
once . TRBJ2-5 TRBV24-1 CATSDATGKETQYF TGTGCCACCAGTGACGCGACAGGAAAAGAGACCCAGTACTTC
. TRBD1 TRBJ2-2 TRBV18 CASSASGQGATGELFF TGTGCCAGCTCAGCCTCGGGACAGGGGGCAACCGGGGAGCTGTTTTTT
. . TRBJ2-1 TRBV21-1 CASSKGSGGEFF TGTGCCAGCAGCAAAGGGTCCGGGGGGGAGTTCTTC
. TRBD2 TRBJ2-1 TRBV7-9 CASSLRGTAGLSYNEQFF TGTGCCAGCAGCTTAAGGGGTACAGCGGGGTTATCCTACAATGAGCAGTTCTTC
. . TRBJ1-6 TRBV4-1 CASSQDYAGASYNSPLHF TGCGCCAGCAGCCAAGATTATGCAGGGGCAAGTTATAATTCACCCCTCCACTTT
. . TRBJ1-2 TRBV6-1 CASSDRGYGYTF TGTGCCAGCAGTGACAGGGGATATGGCTACACCTTC
. TRBD2 TRBJ2-7 TRBV4-2 CASSQGLRTSGDPSSYEQYF TGTGCCAGCAGCCAAGGGTTGCGGACTAGCGGGGACCCGAGCTCCTACGAGCAGTACTTC
. . TRBJ1-2 TRBV19 CASTKGTNYGYTF TGTGCCAGTACTAAGGGGACTAACTATGGCTACACCTTC
. TRBD2 TRBJ2-1 TRBV9 CASSVGGGSYNEQFF TGTGCCAGCAGCGTAGGCGGGGGCTCCTACAATGAGCAGTTCTTC
. . TRBJ2-1 TRBV2 CASSEAAYNEQFF TGTGCCAGCAGTGAAGCCGCCTACAATGAGCAGTTCTTC
. TRBD2 TRBJ2-7 TRBV5-6 CASSRDYFYEQYF TGTGCCAGCAGCCGGGACTATTTTTACGAGCAGTACTTC
. . TRBJ2-7 TRBV6-5 CASSYSREQYF TGTGCCAGCAGTTACTCGAGGGAGCAGTACTTC
. . TRBJ1-2 TRBV10-3 CAISPGDPANYGYTF TGTGCCATCAGCCCCGGGGACCCAGCTAACTATGGCTACACCTTC
. . TRBJ1-1 TRBV3-1/TRBV3-2 CASSLQETEAFF TGTGCCAGCAGCCTTCAAGAGACTGAAGCTTTCTTT
. TRBD2 TRBJ2-1 TRBV27 CASSLSAGGLSYNEQFF TGTGCCAGCAGTTTATCGGCGGGGGGGCTCTCCTACAATGAGCAGTTCTTC
. . TRBJ2-7 TRBV25-1 CASSEPELGEQYF TGTGCCAGCAGTGAGCCGGAGTTGGGCGAGCAGTACTTC
. . TRBJ1-5 TRBV2 CASSEGADTNQPQHF TGTGCCAGCAGTGAAGGGGCGGACACCAATCAGCCCCAGCATTTT
. . TRBJ2-7 TRBV7-6 CASSTGPGRISYEQYF TGTGCCAGCAGCACGGGACCGGGACGGATAAGTTACGAGCAGTACTTC
. TRBD2 TRBJ2-2 TRBV4-1 CASSQSRASGDIRTGELFF TGCGCCAGCAGCCAATCGAGGGCTAGCGGGGACATTAGGACCGGGGAGCTGTTTTTT
. TRBD1 TRBJ1-4 TRBV14 CASSQDSVTGEGEKLFF TGTGCCAGCAGCCAAGATTCGGTTACAGGGGAAGGGGAAAAACTGTTTTTT
. . TRBJ2-7 TRBV7-9 CASSPTAARYEQYF TGTGCCAGCAGCCCCACGGCGGCCCGCTACGAGCAGTACTTC
few . TRBJ2-3 TRBV5-1 CASWSTGTDTQYF TGCGCCAGTTGGTCGACGGGGACAGATACGCAGTATTTT
. . TRBJ1-3 TRBV5-8 CASSLGSGNTIYF TGTGCCAGCAGCTTGGGGTCTGGAAACACCATATATTTT
. . TRBJ1-5 TRBV12-5 CASGLSVADQPQHF TGTGCTAGTGGTTTGTCGGTAGCGGATCAGCCCCAGCATTTT
. TRBD1 TRBJ1-2 TRBV27 CASSLQGAVGYTF TGTGCCAGCAGTCTACAGGGGGCGGTGGGCTACACCTTC
few TRBD1 TRBJ1-5 TRBV6-1 CASSEERGRYQPQHF TGTGCCAGCAGTGAGGAAAGGGGGCGATATCAGCCCCAGCATTTT
. TRBD1 TRBJ2-2 TRBV10-3 CAIRTGGAGTGELFF TGTGCCATCAGAACAGGGGGCGCGGGCACCGGGGAGCTGTTTTTT
. . TRBJ2-2 TRBV5-4 CASSEGLHTGELFF TGTGCCAGCAGCGAGGGACTGCACACCGGGGAGCTGTTTTTT
few . TRBJ2-2 TRBV18 CASSPQVELTGELFF TGTGCCAGCTCACCACAGGTGGAGCTCACCGGGGAGCTGTTTTTT
. . TRBJ2-2 TRBV4-1 CASSPASGNQRTGELFF TGCGCCAGCAGCCCCGCCTCGGGGAATCAGAGAACCGGGGAGCTGTTTTTT
. TRBD1 TRBJ2-3 TRBV11-3 CASSLGQGAGDTQYF TGTGCCAGCAGCTTAGGGCAGGGGGCCGGTGATACGCAGTATTTT
. TRBD1 TRBJ1-1 TRBV19 CASRGQGVIAFF TGTGCCAGTAGGGGACAGGGCGTAATAGCTTTCTTT
. . TRBJ1-2 TRBV27 CASRPPGAGGYGYTF TGTGCCAGCAGGCCTCCGGGGGCGGGGGGGTATGGCTACACCTTC